The next 21 T cell receptor beta chains were all read from a single sample in a study of shared clonotypes between healthy human individuals. Produced via immunoSEQ multiplex PCR; TCRdb's table is partial and in-frame only. The repertoire consists of around 940,000 clones, with about three quarters occurring once and the leading ten covering nearly 1.5%. Sequencing was done on a sample of memory CD4+ T cells sorted from blood. Subset here: CD45RA-negative fraction. The origin of the receptors is a young man in good health.

Worth noting for this clone: The same CDR3 is also encoded by other DNA sequences in this sample. This chain joins TRBV4-3 and TRBJ2-3, with a tentative D call TRBD1 (5 bases). Deletions cut 0 bases from V and 2 bases from J, with 9 bases between. This CDR3 comprises 15 residues. Germline V CDR1 and CDR2: LGHNA, YSLEER. The CDR3 region is CASSQEGAATDTQYF. For the CDR3, the DNA is TGCGCCAGCAGCCAAGAAGGGGCAGCCACAGATACGCAGTATTTT.

This clone was picked up one time. This chain uses TRBV11-3 with TRBJ2-3; D may be TRBD1 (5 bases). The CDR3 covers 13 residues. Germline V gene sequence: CDR1 SGHNT, CDR2 YENEEA. Between the trimmed V and J ends, which lost 2 bases and 6 bases, there was a span of 9 bases. The DNA for the CDR3 is TGTGCCAGCAGCTTACCAGGGATCGATACGCAGTATTTT. Its protein product is CASSLPGIDTQYF.

The chain is built from TRBV28 and TRBJ1-1; possible D gene TRBD1, 5 bases. The V gene's germline CDR1 is MDHEN and CDR2 SYDVKM. V shed 4 bases and J shed 6 bases, with 9 bases lying between them. CDR3 length equals 12 residues. The CDR3 DNA sequence: TGTGCCAGCAGTTCGGGACTTCCTGAAGCTTTCTTT. Protein sequence: CASSSGLPEAFF.

Only a few counts were recorded for this clone. This chain joins TRBV5-6 and TRBJ2-7; 12 bases map to TRBD2. Germline values: CDR1 SGHDT, CDR2 YYEEEE. The CDR3 totals 16 residues. The ends lost 0 bases at V and 3 bases at J; junction bases unmatched: 4. The CDR3 reads CASSLALAGGIYEQYF. In nucleotides, the CDR3 is TGTGCCAGCAGCTTGGCACTAGCGGGGGGAATCTACGAGCAGTACTTC.

Comments on this clone: The same CDR3 is also encoded by other DNA sequences in this sample. This chain links TRBV5-4 with TRBJ2-5, with 13 bases lining up with TRBD2. The CDR3 consists of 15 residues. J gave up 4 bases and V 3 bases, and 3 bases lay outside the gene matches. The germline V gene encodes CDR1 SGHNT and CDR2 YYREEE (reference sequence). The CDR3 loop is CASSSRLAGGETQYF. The CDR3 coding sequence is TGTGCCAGCAGCTCCAGACTAGCGGGAGGAGAGACCCAGTACTTC.

This clone was detected only once. The chain employs TRBV30 and TRBJ1-6, with D possibly being TRBD1 (6 bases). Germline V CDR1 and CDR2: GTSNPN, SVGIG (reference sequence). This CDR3 is built from 13 residues. The ends were cut back, 5 bases at V and 7 bases at J, with 12 bases in the middle. CDR3 loop: CAWAGQYNSPLHF. Here the CDR3 DNA reads TGTGCCTGGGCTGGACAGTACAATTCACCCCTCCACTTT.

The chain uses TRBV18 and TRBJ2-2; weak D call: TRBD1 (6 bases). The V gene's germline CDR1 is KGHSH and CDR2 LQKENI. Trimming left V 1 base short and J 7 bases short, with 7 bases between. The CDR3 extends over 13 amino acids. CDR3 nucleotide sequence: TGTGCCAGCTCACCACGGGACATCGGGGAGCTGTTTTTT. It codes for CASSPRDIGELFF.

The V gene is TRBV6-5, the J gene TRBJ2-5, with 10 bases that match TRBD1. This CDR3 comprises 15 residues. V shed 6 bases, J shed 4 bases, and the junction held 8 bases outside the gene matches. Germline V gene sequence: CDR1 MNHEY, CDR2 SVGAGI. The CDR3 DNA reads as TGTGCCAGCAGACCTTACTGGACAGGGGGAGAGACCCAGTACTTC. It yields the protein CASRPYWTGGETQYF.

The V gene is TRBV27, the J gene TRBJ1-6; 7 bases are a match to TRBD1. V was clipped by 3 bases and J by 5 bases; unmatched bases: 7. This CDR3 is built from 16 residues. The germline gives CDR1 MNHEY, CDR2 SMNVEV (reference sequence). The DNA of the CDR3 is TGTGCCAGCAGTTTCGGTGGGACAGAGAATAATTCACCCCTCCACTTT. Residues: CASSFGGTENNSPLHF.

The J gene is TRBJ1-4, the V gene TRBV28; TRBD1 is a possible D gene (5 bases). This CDR3 is built from 15 residues. Looked up from germline, CDR1 is MDHEN and CDR2 is SYDVKM. With 1 base removed from V and 8 bases from J, the gap between germline ends came to 14 bases. CDR3 residues: CASSLSAGTGEKLFF. The CDR3 nucleotides are TGTGCCAGCAGTTTATCGGCAGGGACGGGCGAAAAACTGTTTTTT.

The V gene is TRBV2, the J gene TRBJ1-4, with 11 bases aligning to TRBD1. Trimming removed 8 bases from V and 8 bases from J; junction bases left unmatched: 7. Germline assignment: CDR1 SNHLY and CDR2 FYNNEI. The CDR3 is 14 amino acids. CDR3 bases: TGTGCCAGCTATGCGGGGACAGGGGGAGAAAAACTGTTTTTT. It yields the protein CASYAGTGGEKLFF.

The sample holds a few counts of this clone. The CDR3 loop reads CASSPPGQVGQPQHF. The CDR3 DNA is TGTGCCAGCAGCCCCCCGGGACAGGTCGGTCAGCCCCAGCATTTT. The V and J genes are TRBV7-2 and TRBJ1-5; 8 bases agree with TRBD1. Germline loops: CDR1 SGHTA, CDR2 FQGNSA. The CDR3 contains 15 residues. Unmatched junction bases numbered 9, after V lost 5 bases and J lost 6 bases.

The chain has TRBV6-9 and TRBJ2-6; no clear D. Between the trimmed V and J ends, which lost 5 bases and 5 bases, there was a span of 22 bases. This CDR3 spans 18 amino acids. Per the germline V gene, CDR1 is MNHGY and CDR2 is SVAAGI. The CDR3 DNA follows: TGTGCCAGCAGTGATCAATTCTTACGACAAAGTCGGGCCAACGTCCTGACTTTC. Its protein product is CASSDQFLRQSRANVLTF.

The genes are TRBV28 and TRBJ1-6, with D tentatively TRBD1 (5 bases). Germline V CDR1 and CDR2: MDHEN, SYDVKM. The CDR3 has 15 residues. Trimming pared 6 bases from V and 4 bases from J, leaving 13 bases between. The DNA of the CDR3 is TGTGCCAGCAGGGCCAGGGACCGTTATAATTCACCCCTCCACTTT. Translation gives CASRARDRYNSPLHF.

The chain uses TRBV15 and TRBJ2-3, with D unclear. V dropped 3 bases and J dropped 0 bases, with 10 bases sitting between them. CDR1 is LNHNV and CDR2 is YYDKDF in the germline V gene (reference sequence). CDR3 size: 15 residues. The CDR3 is CATSSPGQSTDTQYF. CDR3 nucleotides: TGTGCCACCAGCAGCCCGGGCCAGAGCACAGATACGCAGTATTTT. The complete variable domain, with remaining parts taken from reference TRBV15 and TRBJ2-3, reads DAMVIQNPRYQVTQFGKPVTLSCSQTLNHNVMYWYQQKSSQAPKLLFHYYDKDFNNEADTPDNFQSRRPNTSFCFLDIRSPGLGDTAMYLCATSSPGQSTDTQYFGPGTRLTVL.

The chain links TRBV5-1 to TRBJ2-5; maybe TRBD1 (5 bases). The germline V and J ends were trimmed by 5 bases and 7 bases, with 21 bases remaining between them. CDR1 SGHRS and CDR2 YFSETQ come from the germline V gene. This CDR3 contains 15 residues. CDR3 protein: CASRTDTTKMGTQYF. The CDR3 nucleotides are TGCGCCAGCAGGACGGACACTACAAAGATGGGGACCCAGTACTTC.

This clone came up a few times. The V and J genes are TRBV11-2 and TRBJ2-3, with D possibly being TRBD1 (6 bases). The germline gives CDR1 SGHAT, CDR2 FQNNGV. This CDR3 is built from 18 residues. Deletions cut 5 bases from V and 0 bases from J, with 21 bases between. The CDR3 DNA reads TGTGCCAGCAGCACCCGAGGGGGATCCGCCTCAAGCACAGATACGCAGTATTTT. Translated: CASSTRGGSASSTDTQYF.

This clone was seen only once. The chain links TRBV7-2 to TRBJ2-3; 7 nucleotides agree with TRBD1. The CDR3 is 11 residues long. Germline V gives CDR1 SGHTA, CDR2 FQGNSA. The V and J ends lost 8 bases and 12 bases, in that order; junction bases with no gene match: 8. The CDR3 coding sequence is TGTGCCAGCTCCGACAGGGACCGCCAGTATTTT. This encodes CASSDRDRQYF.

This clone was found once. This chain connects TRBV2 to TRBJ2-1; unclear D gene. The CDR3 runs 16 residues. V lost 4 bases and J lost 0, with 13 bases in between. Per the germline V gene, CDR1 is SNHLY and CDR2 is FYNNEI. The CDR3 loop reads CASSVSSPSSYNEQFF. CDR3 bases: TGTGCCAGCAGTGTAAGTAGTCCCAGCTCCTACAATGAGCAGTTCTTC.

The J gene is TRBJ1-3, the V gene TRBV29-1; tentatively, D is TRBD1 (5 bases). V dropped 6 bases and J dropped 4 bases, with 7 bases sitting between them. The germline CDR1 and CDR2 sequences are SQVTM and ANQGSEA. The CDR3 covers 11 residues. In nucleotides, the CDR3 is TGCAGCGTCTGGGGGGGAAACACCATATATTTT. Its translation is CSVWGGNTIYF.

The chain links TRBV11-1 to TRBJ2-1; possible D gene TRBD2, 7 bases. V lost 0 bases to trimming and J lost 3 bases, with 12 bases between them. Germline V gene lookup returns CDR1 SGHAT and CDR2 FQDESV (reference sequence). CDR3 length: 16 amino acids. Here the CDR3 DNA reads TGTGCCAGCAGCTTAGCGTCGGGGGGCGGCTACAATGAGCAGTTCTTC. It yields the protein CASSLASGGGYNEQFF. Full variable domain (outside the CDR3, taken from reference TRBV11-1 and TRBJ2-1): EAEVAQSPRYKITEKSQAVAFWCDPISGHATLYWYRQILGQGPELLVQFQDESVVDDSQLPKDRFSAERLKGVDSTLKIQPAELGDSAMYLCASSLASGGGYNEQFFGPGTRLTVL.